One and the same sample provided the 10 T cell receptor beta chains below, sequenced in a study of T cell responses to AZD1222 COVID-19 vaccine (dated by TCRdb to the early 2020s). To prepare the library, the immunoSEQ multiplex PCR assay was applied. Imported from immuneACCESS, the table was reduced by TCRdb to in-frame sequences with V and J called. These copies leave out some clones; in studies compared against another copy, an unresolved V gene accounts for under half, and the cause of the remainder is not known. Across this sample there are 140,000 to 150,000 clones, with about 81% seen only once. The ten largest account for about 4% of the sample. Reading the label with the study, this specimen's time point is: baseline before first vaccination. The meaning of the sample's treatment or condition label: meningococcal conjugate vaccine given as trial control. Sequenced here: peripheral blood, sampled on day 0 of MenACWY control vaccination. These receptors were taken from an adult in good health.

This clone has just a few counts. The chain uses TRBV29-1 and TRBJ1-3, with D hard to call. The CDR3 is made up of 12 amino acids. Germline-derived CDR1 and CDR2 are SQVTM and ANQGSEA. V lost 6 bases and J 3 bases, leaving 9 bases between the germline ends. CDR3 sequence reads: CSVLTRGNTIYF. CDR3 nucleotides: TGCAGCGTCTTGACACGTGGAAACACCATATATTTT. The complete variable domain, with remaining parts taken from reference TRBV29-1 and TRBJ1-3, reads SAVISQKPSRDICQRGTSLTIQCQVDSQVTMMFWYRQQPGQSLTLIATANQGSEATYESGFVIDKFPISRPNLTFSTLTVSNMSPEDSSIYLCSVLTRGNTIYFGEGSWLTVV.

This chain joins TRBV6-1 and TRBJ2-5, with TRBD2 matching over 14 bases. The CDR3 contains 18 residues. With 4 bases clipped from V and 4 bases from J, the junction kept 11 bases outside the gene matches. From germline, CDR1 is MNHNS and CDR2 SASEGT. The CDR3 DNA reads TGTGCCAGCAGTGTCAAGCGACTAGCGGGGGGGCCGGGAGAGACCCAGTACTTC. Amino acids: CASSVKRLAGGPGETQYF.

The chain uses TRBV28 and TRBJ2-5; D may be TRBD1 or TRBD2 (5 bases each). Germline V gene lookup returns CDR1 MDHEN and CDR2 SYDVKM. The CDR3 is made up of 16 amino acids. The germline V and J ends were trimmed by 7 bases and 5 bases, with 23 bases remaining between them. The CDR3 reads CASTLGIGASGETQYF. As DNA, the CDR3 is TGTGCCAGCACCCTCGGGATCGGGGCCTCGGGGGAGACCCAGTACTTC.

The chain links TRBV7-2 to TRBJ2-6; D is possibly TRBD1 (5 bases). Germline V lookup: CDR1 SGHTA, CDR2 FQGNSA. Deletions cut 5 bases from V and 3 bases from J, with 20 bases between. This CDR3 spans 18 amino acids. The CDR3 protein is CASSGIRGPGGGANVLTF. CDR3 coding DNA: TGTGCCAGCAGCGGCATTAGGGGTCCAGGCGGTGGGGCCAACGTCCTGACTTTC.

This rearrangement joins TRBV4-2 to TRBJ2-1; D may be TRBD1 or TRBD2 (5 bases each). V gave up 4 bases and J gave up 2 bases, with 12 bases separating them. The germline gives CDR1 LGHNA, CDR2 YNFKEQ. This CDR3 spans 15 amino acids. The CDR3 loop is CASSPSGATYNEQFF. The CDR3 DNA is TGTGCCAGCAGCCCGTCCGGGGCAACCTACAATGAGCAGTTCTTC.

This clone has only a few counts. J is TRBJ1-3 and V is TRBV5-6, with 8 positions matching TRBD1. The ends lost 4 bases at V and 3 bases at J; junction bases unmatched: 6. The germline gives CDR1 SGHDT, CDR2 YYEEEE. The CDR3 contains 15 residues. CDR3: CASSLPGGNGNTIYF. The CDR3 DNA follows: TGTGCCAGCAGCCTACCAGGGGGCAATGGAAACACCATATATTTT.

The chain uses TRBV19 and TRBJ1-2, with 8 bases aligning to TRBD1. V gave up 5 bases and J gave up 0 bases; unmatched junction bases: 2. CDR1 LNHDA and CDR2 SQIVND come from the germline V gene (reference sequence). This CDR3 spans 14 amino acids. CDR3 sequence: CASSGTGPNYGYTF. The CDR3 nucleotides are TGTGCCAGTAGTGGGACAGGTCCTAACTATGGCTACACCTTC.

This chain uses TRBV6-5 with TRBJ1-1; D is uncertain. CDR1 and CDR2 (germline): MNHEY, SVGAGI. The CDR3 covers 14 residues. Trimming stripped 8 bases from V and 5 bases from J, with 18 bases between. The CDR3 sequence: CASSPLRGKTEAFF. CDR3 DNA sequence: TGTGCCAGCTCACCCCTCCGAGGGAAGACTGAAGCTTTCTTT.

The rearrangement links TRBV27 to TRBJ2-7; TRBD2 agrees at 8 bases. CDR1 and CDR2 (germline): MNHEY, SMNVEV (reference sequence). J lost 4 bases, V lost 5 bases, and 10 bases had no gene match. The CDR3 has 15 residues. The CDR3 coding sequence is TGTGCCAGCAGTAAATCCGGGACTAGGGGTTACGAGCAGTACTTC. This sequence encodes CASSKSGTRGYEQYF.

CDR3 in DNA: TGTGCCAGCAGCTTCCCAACCGGGACTGGCACAGATACGCAGTATTTT. Translation gives CASSFPTGTGTDTQYF. The chain couples TRBV7-9 to TRBJ2-3; the D gene is possibly TRBD2 (6 bases). The CDR3 totals 16 residues. V was shortened by 3 bases and J by 1 base, with 14 bases between the two germline ends. Germline V gives CDR1 SEHNR, CDR2 FQNEAQ (reference sequence).